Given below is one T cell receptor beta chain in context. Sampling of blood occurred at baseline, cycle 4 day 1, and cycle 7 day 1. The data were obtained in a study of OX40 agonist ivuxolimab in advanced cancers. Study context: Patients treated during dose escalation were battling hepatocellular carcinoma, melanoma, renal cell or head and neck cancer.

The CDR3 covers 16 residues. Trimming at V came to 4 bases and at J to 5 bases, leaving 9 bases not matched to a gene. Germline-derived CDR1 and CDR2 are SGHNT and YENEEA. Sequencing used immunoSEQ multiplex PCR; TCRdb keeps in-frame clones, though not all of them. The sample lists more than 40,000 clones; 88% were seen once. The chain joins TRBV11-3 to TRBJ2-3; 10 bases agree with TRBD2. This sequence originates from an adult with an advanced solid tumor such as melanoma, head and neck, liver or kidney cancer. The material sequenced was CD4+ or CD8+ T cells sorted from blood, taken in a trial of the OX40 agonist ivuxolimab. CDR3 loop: CASSSERGGLGDTQYF. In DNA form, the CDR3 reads TGTGCCAGCAGCTCAGAGCGGGGGGGCCTGGGAGATACGCAGTATTTT. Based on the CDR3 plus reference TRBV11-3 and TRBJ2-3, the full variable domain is EAGVVQSPRYKIIEKKQPVAFWCNPISGHNTLYWYLQNLGQGPELLIRYENEEAVDDSQLPKDRFSAERLKGVDSTLKIQPAELGDSAVYLCASSSERGGLGDTQYFGPGTRLTVL.